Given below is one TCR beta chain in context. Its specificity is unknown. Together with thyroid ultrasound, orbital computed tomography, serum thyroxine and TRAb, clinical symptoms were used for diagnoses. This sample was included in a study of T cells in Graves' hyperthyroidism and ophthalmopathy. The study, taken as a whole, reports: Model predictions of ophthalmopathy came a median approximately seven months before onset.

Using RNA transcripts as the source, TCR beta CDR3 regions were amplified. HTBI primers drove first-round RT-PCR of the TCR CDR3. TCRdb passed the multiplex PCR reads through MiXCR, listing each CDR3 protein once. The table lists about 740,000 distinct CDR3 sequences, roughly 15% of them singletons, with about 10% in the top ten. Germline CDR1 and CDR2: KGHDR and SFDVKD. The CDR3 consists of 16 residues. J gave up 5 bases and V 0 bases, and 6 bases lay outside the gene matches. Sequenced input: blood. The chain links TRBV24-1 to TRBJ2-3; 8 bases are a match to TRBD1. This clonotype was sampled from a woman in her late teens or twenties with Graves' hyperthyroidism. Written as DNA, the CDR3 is TGTGCCACCAGTGATTTGGGGTCCAGGGGGCGAGATACGCAGTATTTT. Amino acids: CATSDLGSRGRDTQYF.